The 26 T cell receptor beta chains given below trace back to one sample, sequenced in a study of control samples from healthy donors and cancer patients. The data were produced by immunoSEQ multiplex PCR, yet TCRdb's version contains in-frame clones alone and is incomplete. The sample carries around 180,000 clones, just over 85% recorded once. The sequencing sample was made of blood. These receptors all stem from a woman aged 25-40 years in good health.

The rearrangement links TRBV19 to TRBJ1-1; no clear D gene. In germline, CDR1 is LNHDA, CDR2 SQIVND (reference sequence). CDR3 length: 13 amino acids. Trimming shortened V by 7 bases and J by 1 base, and 10 bases separated the two germline ends. The DNA of the CDR3 is TGTGCCAGTATTGGGTGGGCGAACACTGAAGCTTTCTTT. Translating it yields CASIGWANTEAFF.

The chain carries TRBV7-2 and TRBJ1-2, with TRBD1 matching over 8 bases. This CDR3 comprises 17 residues. The germline V gene has CDR1 SGHTA and CDR2 FQGNSA. J gave up 6 bases and V 0 bases, and 12 bases lay outside the gene matches. For the CDR3, the DNA is TGTGCCAGCAGCTTAGCGCTTAACAGGGGGGCTAAGGATGGCTACACCTTC. Protein: CASSLALNRGAKDGYTF.

The gene calls are TRBV5-1 and TRBJ2-7; 9 bases are shared with TRBD1. The V gene end was trimmed by 4 bases and the J gene end by 4 bases; junction bases not matched to a gene: 6. Germline CDR1 is SGHRS and CDR2 is YFSETQ. The CDR3 sequence is 14 residues long. The CDR3 protein is CASSVGTGTYEQYF. The CDR3 DNA is TGCGCCAGCAGCGTCGGGACAGGGACATACGAGCAGTACTTC.

This chain links TRBV11-2 with TRBJ2-5; D is ambiguous. The CDR3 sequence is 12 residues long. The germline V gene has CDR1 SGHAT and CDR2 FQNNGV. V lost 6 bases, J lost 5 bases, and 10 bases lay in between. CDR3 DNA: TGTGCCAGCAGAGGGCTGGGGGAGACCCAGTACTTC. It translates to CASRGLGETQYF.

The chain carries TRBV28 and TRBJ2-1; D is ambiguous. Between the trimmed V and J ends, which lost 3 bases and 6 bases, there was a span of 18 bases. The CDR3 has 16 amino acids. Looked up from germline, CDR1 is MDHEN and CDR2 is SYDVKM. For the CDR3, the DNA is TGTGCCAGCAGTTTCTCGTTATCTGTGGTAAGCAATGAGCAGTTCTTC. The encoded protein is CASSFSLSVVSNEQFF.

The CDR3 DNA is TGTGCCAGCAGCTTAGGGTCGGAACAAGCTTTCTTT. It is translated as CASSLGSEQAFF. The chain recombines TRBV11-2 with TRBJ1-1; D is undetermined. Trimming took off 1 base at V and 9 bases at J, with 9 bases between the two ends. Germline V gene sequence: CDR1 SGHAT, CDR2 FQNNGV. The CDR3 has 12 amino acids.

The chain joins TRBV9 to TRBJ2-3; D remains unclear. There are 13 residues in the CDR3. The germline V and J ends were trimmed by 0 bases and 5 bases, with 7 bases remaining between them. From germline, CDR1 is SGDLS and CDR2 YYNGEE. The CDR3 DNA reads as TGTGCCAGCAGCGTAGAGCAGCTAGATACGCAGTATTTT. Amino acid sequence: CASSVEQLDTQYF. The variable domain in full, completed from reference TRBV9 and TRBJ2-3, reads DSGVTQTPKHLITATGQRVTLRCSPRSGDLSVYWYQQSLDQGLQFLIQYYNGEERAKGNILERFSAQQFPDLHSELNLSSLELGDSALYFCASSVEQLDTQYFGPGTRLTVL.

This chain connects TRBV30 to TRBJ1-6, with a tentative D call TRBD1 (5 bases). The V end lost 3 bases, the J end lost 6 bases, and 12 bases lay between the germline ends. CDR1 is GTSNPN, CDR2 SVGIG, per germline (reference sequence). The CDR3 consists of 14 residues. DNA of the CDR3: TGTGCCTGGAGGGTTGGGGCAGTTAATTCACCCCTCCACTTT. This sequence encodes CAWRVGAVNSPLHF.

The genes are TRBV6-1 and TRBJ2-3, with TRBD2 matching 15 bases. After removal of 2 bases from V and 6 bases from J, the junction contained 9 bases not matched to a gene. The germline gives CDR1 MNHNS, CDR2 SASEGT. The CDR3 is made up of 18 amino acids. DNA for the CDR3: TGTGCCAGCAGTGAAATAGTGGGGACTAGCGGGGGGATGGATACGCAGTATTTT. This sequence encodes CASSEIVGTSGGMDTQYF.

As for this clone: The sample carries other DNA sequences with the same CDR3. This chain connects TRBV27 to TRBJ1-1; possibly TRBD1 for D (6 bases). Germline V CDR1 and CDR2: MNHEY, SMNVEV (reference sequence). V lost 3 bases and J lost 1, with 6 bases in between. The CDR3 runs 13 residues. CDR3 loop: CASSLTGNTEAFF. In DNA, the CDR3 is TGTGCCAGCAGTTTGACAGGGAACACTGAAGCTTTCTTT.

This clone was counted only a few times. The chain couples TRBV28 to TRBJ2-3, with D possibly matching TRBD2 (5 bases). The CDR3 totals 16 residues. The germline V gene has CDR1 MDHEN and CDR2 SYDVKM. V lost 5 bases, J lost 4 bases, and 19 bases lay in between. CDR3 nucleotide sequence: TGTGCCAGCAGTCTACGGGTAACAACTAGGGCAGATACGCAGTATTTT. Translation gives CASSLRVTTRADTQYF.

The rearrangement uses TRBV4-1 and TRBJ2-5, with D perhaps given as TRBD1 or TRBD2 (5 bases each). Germline V gene data show CDR1 as MGHRA and CDR2 as YSYEKL. This CDR3 has 16 amino acids. Trimming removed 0 bases from V and 3 bases from J, with 14 bases in between. In nucleotides, the CDR3 is TGCGCCAGCAGCCAAGAGCCTGGGACCTGGGAAGAGACCCAGTACTTC. The encoded protein is CASSQEPGTWEETQYF.

The CDR3 DNA is TGTGCCAGCAGCCAAGCCCGCGTGGCCACGCAGTATTTT. This gives the protein CASSQARVATQYF. The chain recombines TRBV3-1 (or the pseudogene TRBV3-2) with TRBJ2-3, with no clear D. The length of the CDR3 is 13 residues. Deletions cut 1 base from V and 9 bases from J, with 11 bases between. The germline CDR1 and CDR2 sequences are LGHDT and YNNKEL (reference sequence).

The V gene is TRBV5-4, the J gene TRBJ2-5, with TRBD2 as a possible D gene (6 bases). The CDR3 contains 16 residues. Germline values: CDR1 SGHNT, CDR2 YYREEE (reference sequence). V was pared by 4 bases and J by 5 bases, with 21 bases between. Here the CDR3 reads CASSPWGESSRETQYF. As DNA, the CDR3 is TGTGCCAGCAGCCCTTGGGGGGAATCATCCCGTGAGACCCAGTACTTC.

The chain links TRBV30 to TRBJ1-3, with no clear D. Trimming removed 2 bases from V and 5 bases from J, with 25 bases in between. The CDR3 is 18 amino acids. The germline gives CDR1 GTSNPN, CDR2 SVGIG (reference sequence). CDR3 nucleotides: TGTGCCTGGAGTAGCCCGCCCCGCGACATCTACTTTCGAAACACCATATATTTT. It encodes CAWSSPPRDIYFRNTIYF.

The chain joins TRBV5-1 to TRBJ1-2; D gene unclear. The CDR3 is 14 residues long. Per the germline V gene, CDR1 is SGHRS and CDR2 is YFSETQ. The V gene lost 1 base and the J gene lost 2 bases, with 9 bases spanning the gap. CDR3: CASSLWAGNYGYTF. Written as DNA, the CDR3 is TGCGCCAGCAGCTTGTGGGCAGGAAACTATGGCTACACCTTC.

This chain links TRBV12-3 or TRBV12-4 with TRBJ2-7; 9 bases line up with TRBD1. CDR3 length: 13 residues. The CDR3 loop is CASRQGDPYEQYF. CDR3 DNA sequence: TGTGCAAGTAGACAGGGGGATCCCTACGAGCAGTACTTC.

The chain employs TRBV6-6 and TRBJ2-7; unclear D gene. The germline CDR1 and CDR2 sequences are MNHNY and SVGAGI (reference sequence). This CDR3 is 13 amino acids long. V gave up 4 bases and J gave up 3 bases, with 10 bases separating them. The CDR3 loop reads CASSLSSVYEQYF. In DNA, the CDR3 is TGTGCCAGCAGTTTATCCTCAGTCTACGAGCAGTACTTC.

The genes are TRBV12-3 or TRBV12-4 and TRBJ1-2, with TRBD1 identical over 8 bases. The CDR3 runs to 12 residues. The junction had 3 bases not matched to a gene; V was cut back by 5 bases and J by 7 bases. The DNA for the CDR3 is TGTGCCAGCAGTCCAGGACAGGGTGGCTACACCTTC. Translation: CASSPGQGGYTF.

The J gene is TRBJ2-1, the V gene TRBV4-2; 7 bases line up with TRBD2. CDR1 LGHNA and CDR2 YNFKEQ come from the germline V gene. The CDR3 sequence is 14 residues long. J lost 8 bases, V lost 1 base, and 5 bases had no gene match. The CDR3 DNA sequence: TGTGCCAGCAGCCAAGGTGCTAGCGGCGATGAGCAGTTCTTC. This codes for CASSQGASGDEQFF.

The CDR3 bases are TGCGCCAGCAGCTCCTCAGGGTCCTACAATGAGCAGTTCTTC. This gives the protein CASSSSGSYNEQFF. The chain uses TRBV5-1 and TRBJ2-1, with D perhaps matching TRBD1 (5 bases). The CDR3 has 14 residues. Germline CDR1 reads SGHRS; CDR2 reads YFSETQ. V lost 3 bases and J lost 1, with 8 bases in between. The full variable domain, its missing parts supplied by reference TRBV5-1 and TRBJ2-1, is KAGVTQTPRYLIKTRGQQVTLSCSPISGHRSVSWYQQTPGQGLQFLFEYFSETQRNKGNFPGRFSGRQFSNSRSEMNVSTLELGDSALYLCASSSSGSYNEQFFGPGTRLTVL.

The chain couples TRBV7-9 to TRBJ1-1, with D unresolved. Trimming took off 5 bases at V and 3 bases at J, with 10 bases between the two ends. CDR1 is SEHNR and CDR2 is FQNEAQ in the germline V gene (reference sequence). The CDR3 spans 13 residues. In nucleotides, the CDR3 is TGTGCCAGCAGCCTTGGGTCGGACACTGAAGCTTTCTTT. This gives the protein CASSLGSDTEAFF.

CDR3 in DNA: TGCAGTGCTACAGGAATTTATGGCTACACCTTC. Protein sequence: CSATGIYGYTF. The genes are TRBV20-1 and TRBJ1-2; D gene unclear. Germline V gene data show CDR1 as DFQATT and CDR2 as SNEGSKA (reference sequence). The CDR3 covers 11 residues. Trimming took 4 bases from V and 5 from J, leaving 8 bases between them.

V gene TRBV12-3 or TRBV12-4 combines with J gene TRBJ2-2, with a possible D match to TRBD2 (6 bases). The V end lost 2 bases, the J end lost 5 bases, and 6 bases lay between the germline ends. The CDR3 covers 13 residues. CDR3 protein: CASSLLATGELFF. In nucleotides, the CDR3 is TGTGCCAGCAGTTTACTAGCGACCGGGGAGCTGTTTTTT.

The chain couples TRBV18 to TRBJ2-7; either TRBD1 or TRBD2 may fit D (5 bases each). The germline gives CDR1 KGHSH, CDR2 LQKENI. This CDR3 comprises 14 residues. V dropped 4 bases and J dropped 2 bases, with 12 bases sitting between them. The CDR3 protein is CASSRYGTTYEQYF. CDR3 nucleotides: TGTGCCAGCTCACGGTACGGGACCACCTACGAGCAGTACTTC.

The V call is TRBV14, the J call TRBJ2-1; D call uncertain. V lost 4 bases and J 5 bases, leaving 6 bases between the germline ends. Germline V gene sequence: CDR1 SGHDN, CDR2 FVKESK. This CDR3 is built from 12 residues. CDR3 bases: TGTGCCAGCAGCCCAACCAACAATGAGCAGTTCTTC. It encodes CASSPTNNEQFF.